The 17 T cell receptor beta chains given below trace back to one sample, sequenced in a study of cytotoxic CD8 clonotypes in ibrutinib-treated CLL. Some clones are missing from TCRdb's copy, which holds only in-frame ones; the method was immunoSEQ multiplex PCR. The table includes around 330,000 clones, roughly 67% detected once. This material consisted of PBMCs, taken after 36 months of ibrutinib treatment. The receptors stem from a human donor with chronic lymphocytic leukemia.

The CDR3 region is CASSSDKTYEQYF. The CDR3 nucleotides are TGTGCCAGCAGCTCCGACAAAACCTACGAGCAGTACTTC. The V call is TRBV6-5, the J call TRBJ2-7; D is undetermined. The CDR3 covers 13 residues. V was trimmed by 6 bases and J by 2 bases, leaving 11 bases between them. Per the germline V gene, CDR1 is MNHEY and CDR2 is SVGAGI.

V is TRBV9 and J is TRBJ2-7; maybe TRBD1 (6 bases). Germline CDR1 and CDR2: SGDLS and YYNGEE. V lost 0 bases and J 7 bases, leaving 14 bases between the germline ends. There are 14 residues in the CDR3. CDR3 nucleotide sequence: TGTGCCAGCAGCGTAGGGGGGCCCACCTGGGAGCAGTACTTC. This translates into CASSVGGPTWEQYF. Together with reference TRBV9 and TRBJ2-7, the CDR3 gives the full variable domain: DSGVTQTPKHLITATGQRVTLRCSPRSGDLSVYWYQQSLDQGLQFLIQYYNGEERAKGNILERFSAQQFPDLHSELNLSSLELGDSALYFCASSVGGPTWEQYFGPGTRLTVT.

The V call is TRBV5-1, the J call TRBJ2-2, with TRBD2 matching over 8 bases. V dropped 2 bases and J dropped 1; count of bases not matched to a gene: 4. The CDR3 runs to 16 residues. CDR1 and CDR2 (germline): SGHRS, YFSETQ. CDR3 in amino acids: CASSFRSGRNTGELFF. CDR3 bases: TGCGCCAGCAGCTTCCGGAGCGGGAGGAACACCGGGGAGCTGTTTTTT.

V and J are TRBV25-1 and TRBJ2-1, with D tentatively TRBD2 (6 bases). CDR3 length: 13 residues. Per the germline V gene, CDR1 is MGHDK and CDR2 is SYGVNS. The germline V and J ends were trimmed by 1 base and 5 bases, with 6 bases remaining between them. CDR3 region: CASSESGDNEQFF. The CDR3 DNA reads TGTGCCAGCAGTGAATCGGGAGACAATGAGCAGTTCTTC.

Concerning this clone: Its ends do not fully match the called genes, so a read error is possible. This chain connects TRBV6-5 to TRBJ2-7; TRBD2 is a possible D gene (5 bases). Looked up from germline, CDR1 is MNHEY and CDR2 is SVGAGI. This CDR3 is 13 amino acids long. This CDR3 is CASRYSGGYEQYF. For the CDR3, the DNA is TGTGCCAGCAGATACTCAGGAGGCTACGAGCAGTACTTC.

The chain recombines TRBV7-9 with TRBJ2-7; D might be TRBD1 (5 bases). Per germline, CDR1 SEHNR and CDR2 FQNEAQ (reference sequence). This CDR3 is built from 16 residues. V lost 1 base, J lost 2 bases, and 15 bases lay in between. CDR3 sequence: CASSLDWSRAPYEQYF. As DNA, the CDR3 is TGTGCCAGCAGCTTAGATTGGTCCAGGGCACCCTACGAGCAGTACTTC.

The chain uses TRBV2 and TRBJ2-3; D is unresolved. The CDR3 totals 13 residues. In germline, CDR1 is SNHLY, CDR2 FYNNEI. V lost 6 bases and J 5 bases, leaving 12 bases between the germline ends. The CDR3 sequence: CASRDRRGDTQYF. The CDR3 region has the DNA TGTGCCAGCAGGGACCGGCGAGGAGATACGCAGTATTTT.

The rearrangement links TRBV10-3 to TRBJ1-2; tentative D call: TRBD1 (5 bases). This CDR3 comprises 12 residues. Trimming removed 6 bases from V and 8 bases from J, with 13 bases in between. Germline loops: CDR1 ENHRY, CDR2 SYGVKD. The CDR3 region is CAISATGGGYTF. In DNA form, the CDR3 reads TGTGCCATCAGCGCCACGGGGGGAGGCTACACCTTC.

This clone was seen at least ten times. Other DNA sequences in this specimen translate into the identical CDR3. The rearrangement links TRBV7-9 to TRBJ2-7; weak D call: TRBD1 (6 bases). Trimming pared 4 bases from V and 6 bases from J, leaving 10 bases between. The CDR3 consists of 12 residues. Looked up from germline, CDR1 is SEHNR and CDR2 is FQNEAQ (reference sequence). The CDR3 is CASSSQGREQYF. The CDR3 DNA reads TGTGCCAGCAGCTCCCAGGGGCGCGAGCAGTACTTC.

The chain employs TRBV14 and TRBJ2-7, with D possibly matching TRBD1 (6 bases). The V end lost 0 bases, the J end lost 7 bases, and 19 bases lay between the germline ends. The CDR3 runs to 16 residues. In germline, CDR1 is SGHDN, CDR2 FVKESK. CDR3 DNA sequence: TGTGCCAGCAGCCAAGAAGGGGTTTCAGGGGCGAGGGAGCAGTACTTC. Protein product: CASSQEGVSGAREQYF.

The V call is TRBV7-2, the J call TRBJ1-2; no reliable D call. Per germline, CDR1 SGHTA and CDR2 FQGNSA. CDR3 length: 13 amino acids. The V end was cut by 2 bases, the J end by 5 bases, with 9 bases between. DNA of the CDR3: TGTGCCAGCAGCTTAACAAGGCCGTATGGCTACACCTTC. As protein: CASSLTRPYGYTF. The full variable domain, with the rest looked up from reference TRBV7-2 and TRBJ1-2, is GAGVSQSPSNKVTEKGKDVELRCDPISGHTALYWYRQSLGQGLEFLIYFQGNSAPDKSGLPSDRFSAERTGGSVSTLTIQRTQQEDSAVYLCASSLTRPYGYTFGSGTRLTVV.

The chain has TRBV6-1 and TRBJ2-7; D is unclear. Per germline, CDR1 MNHNS and CDR2 SASEGT. The CDR3 runs to 13 residues. V lost 4 bases to trimming and J lost 2 bases, with 9 bases between them. CDR3 sequence (DNA): TGTGCCAGCAGTGGAAACAGTGCCTACGAGCAGTACTTC. It encodes CASSGNSAYEQYF.

This chain uses TRBV9 with TRBJ1-2; 8 positions agree with TRBD1. The CDR3 sequence is 16 residues long. Germline CDR1 SGDLS, CDR2 YYNGEE. The trim removed 6 bases at V and 4 bases at J, leaving 14 bases unmatched. The CDR3 DNA follows: TGTGCCAGCACCATCGACCCAGGGGGCCTCCTCTATGGCTACACCTTC. This sequence encodes CASTIDPGGLLYGYTF. The full variable domain, with the rest looked up from reference TRBV9 and TRBJ1-2, is DSGVTQTPKHLITATGQRVTLRCSPRSGDLSVYWYQQSLDQGLQFLIQYYNGEERAKGNILERFSAQQFPDLHSELNLSSLELGDSALYFCASTIDPGGLLYGYTFGSGTRLTVV.

The sample holds one count of this clone. This sequence joins TRBV2 and TRBJ2-7, with 9 bases matching TRBD1. Germline values: CDR1 SNHLY, CDR2 FYNNEI. The length of the CDR3 is 14 residues. With 6 bases clipped from V and 2 bases from J, the junction kept 5 bases outside the gene matches. CDR3 in DNA: TGTGCCAGCAGACCCACAGGGGGCCCCTACGAGCAGTACTTC. Translation gives CASRPTGGPYEQYF. The full variable domain, its missing parts supplied by reference TRBV2 and TRBJ2-7, is EPEVTQTPSHQVTQMGQEVILRCVPISNHLYFYWYRQILGQKVEFLVSFYNNEISEKSEIFDDQFSVERPDGSNFTLKIRSTKLEDSAMYFCASRPTGGPYEQYFGPGTRLTVT.

This clone showed up just a few times. The chain carries TRBV6-6 and TRBJ1-5; no reliable D call. CDR3 size: 15 residues. Trimming shortened V by 0 bases and J by 6 bases, and 12 bases separated the two germline ends. Germline V gene lookup returns CDR1 MNHNY and CDR2 SVGAGI (reference sequence). Here the CDR3 reads CASSYSEGRGQPQHF. In nucleotides, the CDR3 is TGTGCCAGCAGTTACTCGGAAGGTCGGGGTCAGCCCCAGCATTTT.

The genes are TRBV9 and TRBJ2-7; D perhaps matches TRBD1 (6 bases). Trimming stripped 0 bases from V and 7 bases from J, with 17 bases between. The CDR3 is 15 residues long. The germline gives CDR1 SGDLS, CDR2 YYNGEE. In nucleotides, the CDR3 is TGTGCCAGCAGCGTAGGTGGGACATCCTCCCTTGAGCAGTACTTC. Amino acid sequence: CASSVGGTSSLEQYF.

In its sample, this clone was seen once. V usage is TRBV5-5 and J usage is TRBJ1-1, with a weak D call TRBD1 (6 bases). CDR3 length: 16 amino acids. Germline V CDR1 and CDR2: SGHKS, YYEKEE (reference sequence). V was cut by 3 bases and J by 0 bases, with 15 bases left in between. The CDR3: CASSWRMTGVNTEAFF. CDR3 DNA sequence: TGTGCCAGCAGCTGGAGAATGACAGGCGTGAACACTGAAGCTTTCTTT.